Listed here are 26 T cell receptor beta chains from one sample, sequenced in a study of CD8 T cells in ankylosing spondylitis. Study results and caveats: Seven to nine highly homologous variants made up a TCR beta motif, and this motif appeared characteristic of ankylosing spondylitis blood.

These receptors lack a known antigen. Each CDR3 protein is one row after TCRdb ran MiXCR on the 5' RACE reads. The data contain around 770,000 distinct CDR3 sequences, 10% to 15% of them singletons. Sequencing was done on a sample of blood, either unsorted or a sorted T cell fraction (not recorded which). These TCRs come from a male donor with ankylosing spondylitis.

The gene calls are TRBV27 and TRBJ2-3; D perhaps matches TRBD1 (6 bases). CDR1 MNHEY and CDR2 SMNVEV come from the germline V gene (reference sequence). Trimming removed 4 bases at V and 3 bases at J, with 17 bases between. The CDR3 totals 16 residues. The CDR3 spells CASSSVRGQGTDTQYF. The CDR3 coding sequence is TGTGCCAGCAGTTCGGTCAGGGGCCAGGGAACAGATACGCAGTATTTT.

This clonotype was counted between two and nine times. The CDR3 DNA follows: TGTGCCAGCAGCTTATTTGGGGAGGGGAGCAATCAGCCCCAGCATTTT. Translating it yields CASSLFGEGSNQPQHF. V gene TRBV7-6 combines with J gene TRBJ1-5; D is possibly TRBD1 (5 bases). The V and J ends lost 2 bases and 1 base respectively, with 12 bases between them. The CDR3 runs to 16 residues. In germline, CDR1 is SGHVS, CDR2 FNYEAQ. Supplemented by reference TRBV7-6 and TRBJ1-5, the full variable domain reads GAGVSQSPRYKVTKRGQDVALRCDPISGHVSLYWYRQALGQGPEFLTYFNYEAQQDKSGLPNDRFSAERPEGSISTLTIQRTEQRDSAMYRCASSLFGEGSNQPQHFGDGTRLSIL.

V and J are TRBV5-1 and TRBJ2-3; the D gene is possibly TRBD1 (6 bases). Looked up from germline, CDR1 is SGHRS and CDR2 is YFSETQ. This CDR3 spans 17 amino acids. V was pared by 4 bases and J by 1 base, with 19 bases between. In DNA, the CDR3 is TGCGCCAGCAGCCCCGGACAGTCCTTCGGAGGCACAGATACGCAGTATTTT. Translating gives CASSPGQSFGGTDTQYF.

This clonotype was observed many times. The chain is built from TRBV10-3 and TRBJ2-7; 9 bases map to TRBD1. Trimming took 5 bases from V and 4 from J; bases not matched to a gene: 12. The germline gives CDR1 ENHRY, CDR2 SYGVKD. This CDR3 has 16 residues. CDR3 sequence: CAISSPPGQGVYEQYF. In DNA, the CDR3 is TGTGCCATCAGTTCACCGCCGGGACAGGGCGTGTACGAGCAGTACTTC.

This clonotype was recorded a few times. The rearrangement links TRBV4-3 to TRBJ2-7; D tentatively fits TRBD1 or TRBD2 (6 bases each). Germline lookup yields CDR1 LGHNA and CDR2 YSLEER. V gave up 0 bases and J gave up 2 bases, with 14 bases separating them. The CDR3 consists of 16 residues. CDR3 protein: CASSQDRGTDPYEQYF. For the CDR3, the DNA is TGCGCCAGCAGCCAAGATAGGGGGACTGATCCCTACGAGCAGTACTTC.

This clonotype has just a few counts. The rearrangement uses TRBV18 and TRBJ2-5; 10 bases match TRBD2. CDR3 length: 15 amino acids. Trimming cost V 0 bases and J 5 bases; bases outside gene matches: 3. CDR1 is KGHSH, CDR2 LQKENI, per germline. The CDR3 region is CASSPPLAGEETQYF. DNA for the CDR3: TGTGCCAGCTCACCACCGCTAGCGGGAGAGGAGACCCAGTACTTC. The full variable domain, in which reference TRBV18 and TRBJ2-5 provide the parts outside the CDR3, is NAGVMQNPRHLVRRRGQEARLRCSPMKGHSHVYWYRQLPEEGLKFMVYLQKENIIDESGMPKERFSAEFPKEGPSILRIQQVVRGDSAAYFCASSPPLAGEETQYFGPGTRLLVL.

This clonotype was found a few times. This chain joins TRBV5-1 and TRBJ2-3; D tentatively reads TRBD1 or TRBD2 (5 bases each). The CDR3 runs to 16 residues. The V gene's germline CDR1 is SGHRS and CDR2 YFSETQ. V was pared by 4 bases and J by 4 bases, with 19 bases between. The CDR3 loop reads CASSGDPFRVADTQYF. The DNA for the CDR3 is TGCGCCAGCAGCGGGGACCCTTTCCGAGTGGCAGATACGCAGTATTTT.

This clonotype was detected a few times. The chain carries TRBV20-1 and TRBJ2-1; 8 bases align to TRBD2. Germline CDR1 DFQATT, CDR2 SNEGSKA (reference sequence). CDR3 size: 15 residues. V lost 4 bases to trimming and J lost 4 bases; unmatched junction nucleotides: 9. CDR3 in DNA: TGCAGTGCTACAAGCGGGAGTCTGGGTTACAATGAGCAGTTCTTC. The encoded protein is CSATSGSLGYNEQFF.

This clonotype was detected a few times. The genes are TRBV9 and TRBJ2-2; D gene unclear. The CDR3 spans 14 residues. The ends were cut back, 2 bases at V and 4 bases at J, with 9 bases in the middle. CDR1 and CDR2 (germline): SGDLS, YYNGEE. The CDR3 DNA reads TGTGCCAGCAGCGTTCTGTCGGGCACCGGGGAGCTGTTTTTT. It specifies CASSVLSGTGELFF.

This clonotype occurred a few times. The rearrangement joins TRBV6-2 or TRBV6-3 to TRBJ2-3, with a weak D call TRBD2 (5 bases). The CDR3 loop spans 13 amino acids. Trimming took off 0 bases at V and 7 bases at J, with 8 bases between the two ends. In germline, CDR1 is MNHEY, CDR2 SVGEGT. Here the CDR3 reads CASSYSSGNTQYF. CDR3 in DNA: TGTGCCAGCAGTTACTCGTCCGGGAATACGCAGTATTTT.

In its sample, this clonotype was seen a few times. The chain carries TRBV6-5 and TRBJ2-2, with 10 bases aligning to TRBD1. The CDR3 is 15 amino acids. With 4 bases clipped from V and 3 bases from J, the junction kept 2 bases outside the gene matches. The germline V gene encodes CDR1 MNHEY and CDR2 SVGAGI. The DNA for the CDR3 is TGTGCCAGCAGTTGGGACAGGGGCCACACCGGGGAGCTGTTTTTT. Its protein product is CASSWDRGHTGELFF.

This clonotype was seen only a few times. The V gene is TRBV7-2, the J gene TRBJ1-5; TRBD1 is a possible D gene (5 bases). Germline CDR1 SGHTA, CDR2 FQGNSA. Trimming stripped 7 bases from V and 2 bases from J, with 9 bases between. The CDR3 is made up of 13 amino acids. As DNA, the CDR3 is TGTGCCAGCACCGTAGGGGGCAATCAGCCCCAGCATTTT. Its protein is CASTVGGNQPQHF.

This clonotype has ten or more counts. The chain combines TRBV7-9 with TRBJ2-1; D not certain. V dropped 1 base and J dropped 8 bases, with 9 bases sitting between them. The CDR3 length is 13 residues. Germline V CDR1 and CDR2: SEHNR, FQNEAQ (reference sequence). DNA for the CDR3: TGTGCCAGCAGCTTAGGCATTTGGTATGAGCAGTTCTTC. Protein product: CASSLGIWYEQFF.

There are many counts of this clonotype. The V and J genes are TRBV12-3 or TRBV12-4 and TRBJ1-5, with D tentatively TRBD1 (6 bases). Trimming removed 5 bases at V and 0 bases at J, with 11 bases between. CDR3 length equals 15 residues. The CDR3 DNA is TGTGCCAGCAGTCCCACAGGGACTAGCAATCAGCCCCAGCATTTT. Its translation is CASSPTGTSNQPQHF.

This clonotype occurred many times. V is TRBV9 and J is TRBJ2-7, with 7 bases identical to TRBD2. The trim removed 0 bases at V and 5 bases at J, leaving 8 bases unmatched. The V gene's germline CDR1 is SGDLS and CDR2 YYNGEE. This CDR3 is 15 amino acids long. For the CDR3, the DNA is TGTGCCAGCAGCGTAGGCGGGGGAAGGTCGGACGAGCAGTACTTC. Its translation: CASSVGGGRSDEQYF. Looking up the rest from reference TRBV9 and TRBJ2-7 gives the full variable domain: DSGVTQTPKHLITATGQRVTLRCSPRSGDLSVYWYQQSLDQGLQFLIQYYNGEERAKGNILERFSAQQFPDLHSELNLSSLELGDSALYFCASSVGGGRSDEQYFGPGTRLTVT.

The gene calls are TRBV10-3 and TRBJ1-3, with D perhaps TRBD1 (6 bases). CDR3 length: 15 amino acids. Germline V gene lookup returns CDR1 ENHRY and CDR2 SYGVKD. The ends were cut back, 11 bases at V and 0 bases at J, with 17 bases in the middle. The CDR3 region has the DNA TGTGCCGCGAGAGGACAGCTAAGCTCTGGAAACACCATATATTTT. Translating it yields CAARGQLSSGNTIYF.

This clonotype was detected many times. The chain carries TRBV6-1 and TRBJ1-4; D perhaps matches TRBD1 (5 bases). V was shortened by 2 bases and J by 10 bases, with 11 bases between the two germline ends. The CDR3 consists of 13 residues. Germline values: CDR1 MNHNS, CDR2 SASEGT. CDR3 sequence: CASSEQGGGKLFF. The CDR3 DNA is TGTGCCAGCAGTGAACAGGGTGGTGGAAAACTGTTTTTT.

This sequence joins TRBV20-1 and TRBJ2-3, with 9 bases aligning to TRBD2. The CDR3 spans 15 residues. Germline V gene sequence: CDR1 DFQATT, CDR2 SNEGSKA (reference sequence). The ends lost 6 bases at V and 2 bases at J; junction bases unmatched: 9. The CDR3 sequence is CSAARLAVDTDTQYF. The CDR3, as DNA: TGCAGTGCCGCACGACTAGCGGTTGACACAGATACGCAGTATTTT.

The table lists this clonotype with a few counts. This chain connects TRBV4-3 to TRBJ1-5; D remains unclear. V dropped 0 bases and J dropped 7 bases, with 13 bases sitting between them. The CDR3 is 15 amino acids. Germline CDR1 reads LGHNA; CDR2 reads YSLEER. The CDR3 region has the DNA TGCGCCAGCAGCCAAGATAATTTCGGAATACAGCCCCAGCATTTT. Amino acids: CASSQDNFGIQPQHF.

The V and J genes are TRBV10-3 and TRBJ1-5; 7 bases are shared with TRBD1. The ends lost 6 bases at V and 6 bases at J; junction bases unmatched: 5. The CDR3 runs 13 residues. Germline loops: CDR1 ENHRY, CDR2 SYGVKD. The CDR3 sequence: CAIRTGPGQPQHF. The CDR3 region has the DNA TGTGCCATCAGGACAGGGCCAGGTCAGCCCCAGCATTTT.

This clonotype came up a few times. This CDR3 reads CASTTGGSSPLHF. CDR3 bases: TGTGCCAGCACCACTGGGGGCTCGTCACCCCTCCACTTT. J is TRBJ1-6 and V is TRBV6-6, with D maybe TRBD1 (6 bases). Trimming cost V 7 bases and J 10 bases, with 14 bases left between them. This CDR3 has 13 amino acids. The germline CDR1 and CDR2 sequences are MNHNY and SVGAGI (reference sequence).

The V call is TRBV5-1, the J call TRBJ2-3; 7 bases are shared with TRBD2. The CDR3 spans 14 residues. With V trimmed by 5 bases and J by 1 base, 4 bases remained unmatched. The germline gives CDR1 SGHRS, CDR2 YFSETQ. The CDR3 DNA sequence: TGCGCCAGCAGTGGAGCGGGGCGCACAGATACGCAGTATTTT. Translated, it gives CASSGAGRTDTQYF.

This clonotype occurred a few times. The chain is built from TRBV6-4 and TRBJ1-6, with a possible D match to TRBD1 (5 bases). Trimming took off 4 bases at V and 13 bases at J, with 14 bases between the two ends. Germline CDR1 reads MRHNA; CDR2 reads SNTAGT. The CDR3 runs 13 residues. The CDR3 protein is CASSVGDLSPLHF. The CDR3 bases are TGTGCCAGCAGTGTAGGGGATCTGTCCCCCCTCCACTTT.

V gene TRBV7-6 combines with J gene TRBJ2-3; D unclear. Germline CDR1 SGHVS, CDR2 FNYEAQ. Trimming removed 2 bases from V and 7 bases from J, with 10 bases in between. The CDR3 loop spans 13 amino acids. CDR3 sequence: CASSLTRSNTQYF. The CDR3 DNA is TGTGCCAGCAGCTTAACCCGGTCCAATACGCAGTATTTT.

Only a few counts were recorded for this clonotype. DNA of the CDR3: TGTGCCAGCAGTTACTCCCTCGGTCGGCGAGCGGGGTACGAGCAGTACTTC. Its protein product is CASSYSLGRRAGYEQYF. The V gene is TRBV6-5, the J gene TRBJ2-7; 7 nucleotides align to TRBD2. V trimming: 0 bases; J trimming: 4 bases; junction bases outside the gene matches: 12. Germline V gene data show CDR1 as MNHEY and CDR2 as SVGAGI. The CDR3 totals 17 residues.

This clonotype was seen only a few times. The rearrangement joins TRBV20-1 to TRBJ1-1; 7 nucleotides match TRBD1. Trimming took 5 bases from V and 1 from J; bases not matched to a gene: 4. CDR1 is DFQATT, CDR2 SNEGSKA, per germline (reference sequence). This CDR3 comprises 13 residues. The CDR3: CSASDRTNTEAFF. CDR3 sequence (DNA): TGCAGTGCTTCGGACAGGACGAACACTGAAGCTTTCTTT.